The TCR beta chain under discussion was sequenced for a study of T cell responses to AZD1222 COVID-19 vaccine. The method was immunoSEQ multiplex PCR; TCRdb's version includes in-frame clones alone and lacks a portion of them. Of about 150,000 clones in the sample, around 90% were seen once. Germline lookup yields CDR1 LGHNA and CDR2 YSLEER. Trimming pared 0 bases from V and 3 bases from J, leaving 5 bases between. This CDR3 is 13 amino acids long. Comments on this clone: The antigen is unknown. The same CDR3 can be traced to other DNA sequences in this sample.

Whole-study results and caveats: It should be noted that donors were predominantly white British and more often female, and clonal diversity was possibly underestimated. Spike-specific TCR breadth and depth were elevated following two AZD1222 doses.

The chain couples TRBV4-3 to TRBJ2-5; D perhaps matches TRBD1 (5 bases). This TCR was recovered from an adult who received the MenACWY meningococcal vaccine as a control. This material consisted of peripheral blood, taken 28 days after the second dose of the MenACWY control vaccine. The CDR3 sequence: CASSQDREETQYF. The DNA for the CDR3 is TGCGCCAGCAGCCAAGACAGGGAAGAGACCCAGTACTTC.